This TCR beta chain stems from a study of T cells after yellow fever vaccination. TCRdb recomputed calls from the 5' RACE reads with MiXCR, one row per CDR3 protein. Found here are about 630,000 distinct CDR3 sequences, 9% to 15% of them singletons; the top ten hold approximately 15%. This clonotype has more than one count but fewer than ten. Its specificity is not known. The CDR3 has 16 amino acids. V was pared by 3 bases and J by 7 bases, with 14 bases of the junction left unmatched. General study results and limits: The booster response re-showed most primary clones: 95% to 96% CD4, approximately 86% CD8.

The input for sequencing was PBMCs, taken on the day of the yellow fever booster vaccination. The origin of this receptor is a young man who received the YFV17D yellow fever vaccine. This chain connects TRBV12-3 or TRBV12-4 to TRBJ2-7; 8 positions match TRBD2. The CDR3 region is CASSFSGRAAEWEQYF. Written as DNA, the CDR3 is TGTGCCAGCAGTTTTTCCGGGAGGGCCGCCGAATGGGAGCAGTACTTC.